This entry concerns a single T cell receptor beta chain. These data are taken from a study of blood T cell repertoires in COVID-19. In the study overall: The study drew acute and convalescent COVID-19 samples from the United States, Italy and Spain. T cells, B-cell-depleted T cells, or PBMCs provided the cDNA or gDNA that served as material.

Authors' methods: For nucleated cells, counts were estimated from reference gene primer amplification. This table comes from immunoSEQ multiplex PCR, and its TCRdb copy is limited to in-frame clones, with some not included. For V, J and clone size, that table is used; D and trimming come from the DNA. The table records around 70,000 clones, about four fifths of them present only once. The CDR3 runs 14 residues. The V gene's germline CDR1 is SGDLS and CDR2 YYNGEE. The V and J ends lost 0 bases and 9 bases, in that order; junction bases with no gene match: 3. The source material was peripheral blood. This clonotype originated in a woman older than 75 with active or convalescent COVID-19. This sequence joins TRBV9 and TRBJ1-6, with 7 bases lining up with TRBD1. The CDR3 spells CASSVGQGTSPLHF. The DNA of the CDR3 is TGTGCCAGCAGCGTAGGACAGGGCACTTCACCCCTCCACTTT.